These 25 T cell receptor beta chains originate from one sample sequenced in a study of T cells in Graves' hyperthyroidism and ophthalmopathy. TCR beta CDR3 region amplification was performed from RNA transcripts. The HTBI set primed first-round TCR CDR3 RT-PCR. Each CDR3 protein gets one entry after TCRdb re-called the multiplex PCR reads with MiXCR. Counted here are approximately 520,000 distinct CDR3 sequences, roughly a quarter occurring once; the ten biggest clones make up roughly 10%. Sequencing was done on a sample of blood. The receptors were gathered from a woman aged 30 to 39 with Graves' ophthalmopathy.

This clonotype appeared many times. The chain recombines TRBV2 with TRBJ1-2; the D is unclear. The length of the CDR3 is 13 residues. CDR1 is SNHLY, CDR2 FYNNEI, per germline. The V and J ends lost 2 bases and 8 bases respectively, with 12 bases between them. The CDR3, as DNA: TGTGCCAGCAGTGAACAGGCGAAGGAGGGCTACACCTTC. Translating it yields CASSEQAKEGYTF.

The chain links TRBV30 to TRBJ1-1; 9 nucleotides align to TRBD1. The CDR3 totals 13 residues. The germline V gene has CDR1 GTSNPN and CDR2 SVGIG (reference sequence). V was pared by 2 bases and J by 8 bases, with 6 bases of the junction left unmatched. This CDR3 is CAWSLQGAGEAFF. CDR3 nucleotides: TGTGCCTGGAGTTTACAGGGGGCGGGGGAAGCTTTCTTT.

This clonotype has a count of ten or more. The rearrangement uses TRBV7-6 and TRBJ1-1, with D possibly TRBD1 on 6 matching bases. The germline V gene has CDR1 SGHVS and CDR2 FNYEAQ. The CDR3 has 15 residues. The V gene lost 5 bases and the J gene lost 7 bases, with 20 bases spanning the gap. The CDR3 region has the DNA TGTGCCAGCAGCCACCTCTATGCAGGGGAAATTGAAGCTTTCTTT. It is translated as CASSHLYAGEIEAFF.

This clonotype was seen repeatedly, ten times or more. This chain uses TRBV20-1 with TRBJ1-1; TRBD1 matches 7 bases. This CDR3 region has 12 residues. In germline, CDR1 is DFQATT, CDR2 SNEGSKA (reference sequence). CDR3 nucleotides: TGCAGCACCGGGACAGCCAACACTGAAGCTTTCTTT. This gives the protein CSTGTANTEAFF.

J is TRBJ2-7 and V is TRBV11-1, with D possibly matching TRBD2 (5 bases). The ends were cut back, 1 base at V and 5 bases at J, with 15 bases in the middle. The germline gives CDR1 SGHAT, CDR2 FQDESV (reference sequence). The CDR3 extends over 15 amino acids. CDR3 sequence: CASSLVGDVWDEQYF. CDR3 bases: TGTGCCAGCAGCTTAGTCGGGGATGTTTGGGACGAGCAGTACTTC.

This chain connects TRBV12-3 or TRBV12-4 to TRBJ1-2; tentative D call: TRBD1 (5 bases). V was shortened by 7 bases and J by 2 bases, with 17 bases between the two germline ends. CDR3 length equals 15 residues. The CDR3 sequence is CASNPMAGVNYGYTF. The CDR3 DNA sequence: TGTGCCAGCAATCCTATGGCGGGGGTAAACTATGGCTACACCTTC.

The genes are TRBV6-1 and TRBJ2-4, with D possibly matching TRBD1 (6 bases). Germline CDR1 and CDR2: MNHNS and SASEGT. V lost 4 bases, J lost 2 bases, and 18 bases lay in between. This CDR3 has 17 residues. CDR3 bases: TGTGCCAGCAGTGTAACATGGGACAACTTGTCCAAAAACATTCAGTACTTC. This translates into CASSVTWDNLSKNIQYF.

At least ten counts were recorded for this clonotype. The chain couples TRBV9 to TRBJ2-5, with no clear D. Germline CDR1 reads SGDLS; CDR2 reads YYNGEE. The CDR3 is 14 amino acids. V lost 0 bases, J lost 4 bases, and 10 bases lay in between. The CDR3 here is CASSVAPGGETQYF. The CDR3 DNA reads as TGTGCCAGCAGCGTAGCACCGGGCGGAGAGACCCAGTACTTC.

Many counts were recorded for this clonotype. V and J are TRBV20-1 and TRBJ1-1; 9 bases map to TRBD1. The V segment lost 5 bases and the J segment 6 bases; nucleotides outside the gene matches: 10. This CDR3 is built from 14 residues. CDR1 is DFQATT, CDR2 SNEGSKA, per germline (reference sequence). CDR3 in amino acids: CSAYPGQGIPEAFF. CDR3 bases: TGCAGTGCTTACCCTGGACAGGGGATCCCTGAAGCTTTCTTT.

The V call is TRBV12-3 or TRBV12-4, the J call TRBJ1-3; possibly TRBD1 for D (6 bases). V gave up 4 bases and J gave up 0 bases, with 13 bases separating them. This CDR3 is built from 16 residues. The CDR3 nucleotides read TGTGCCAGCAGTTGGGGGGACAAGACCTCTGGAAACACCATATATTTT. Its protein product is CASSWGDKTSGNTIYF.

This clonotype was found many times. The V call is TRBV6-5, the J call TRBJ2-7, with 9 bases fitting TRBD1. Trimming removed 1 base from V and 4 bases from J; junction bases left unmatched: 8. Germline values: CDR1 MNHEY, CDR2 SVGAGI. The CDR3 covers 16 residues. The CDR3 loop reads CASSYFGTGFGYEQYF. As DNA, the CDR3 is TGTGCCAGCAGTTACTTTGGGACAGGGTTCGGGTACGAGCAGTACTTC.

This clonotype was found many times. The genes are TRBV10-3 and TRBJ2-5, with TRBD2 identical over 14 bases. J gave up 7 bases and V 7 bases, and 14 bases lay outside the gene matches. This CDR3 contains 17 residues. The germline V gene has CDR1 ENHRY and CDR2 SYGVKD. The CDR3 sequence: CAINDGGTSGGRWTQYF. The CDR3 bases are TGTGCCATCAACGACGGCGGGACTAGCGGGGGCCGCTGGACCCAGTACTTC.

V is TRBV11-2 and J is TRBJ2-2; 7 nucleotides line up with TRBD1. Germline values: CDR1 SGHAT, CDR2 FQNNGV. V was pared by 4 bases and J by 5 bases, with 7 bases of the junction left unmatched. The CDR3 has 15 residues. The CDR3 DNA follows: TGTGCCAGCAGCTCGACAGGGAAGAGGACCGGGGAGCTGTTTTTT. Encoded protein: CASSSTGKRTGELFF.

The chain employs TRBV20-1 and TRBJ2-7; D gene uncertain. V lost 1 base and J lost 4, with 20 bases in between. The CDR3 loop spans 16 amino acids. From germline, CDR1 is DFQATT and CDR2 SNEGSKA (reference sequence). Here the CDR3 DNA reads TGCAGTGCTAGAGGGCAAGCCAAATGGGCGGTGTACGAGCAGTACTTC. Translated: CSARGQAKWAVYEQYF.

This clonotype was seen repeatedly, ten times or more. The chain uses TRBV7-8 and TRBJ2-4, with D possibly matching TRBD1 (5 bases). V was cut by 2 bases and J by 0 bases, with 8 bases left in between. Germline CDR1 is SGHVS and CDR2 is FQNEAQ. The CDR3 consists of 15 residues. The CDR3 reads CASSLNRLAKNIQYF. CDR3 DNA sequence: TGTGCCAGCAGCTTAAACAGGCTAGCCAAAAACATTCAGTACTTC.

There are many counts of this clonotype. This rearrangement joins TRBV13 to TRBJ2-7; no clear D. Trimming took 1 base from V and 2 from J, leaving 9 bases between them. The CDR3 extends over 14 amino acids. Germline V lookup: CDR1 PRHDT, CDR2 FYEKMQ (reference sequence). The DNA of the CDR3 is TGTGCCAGCAGCTTAGCACGGCCAACCTACGAGCAGTACTTC. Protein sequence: CASSLARPTYEQYF.

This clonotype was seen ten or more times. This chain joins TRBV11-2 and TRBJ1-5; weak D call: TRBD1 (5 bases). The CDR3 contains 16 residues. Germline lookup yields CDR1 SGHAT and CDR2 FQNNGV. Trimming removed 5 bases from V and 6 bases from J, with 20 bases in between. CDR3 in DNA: TGTGCCAGCAGCCTGGGGGGACCCTCAGCGGGTCAGCCCCAGCATTTT. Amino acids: CASSLGGPSAGQPQHF.

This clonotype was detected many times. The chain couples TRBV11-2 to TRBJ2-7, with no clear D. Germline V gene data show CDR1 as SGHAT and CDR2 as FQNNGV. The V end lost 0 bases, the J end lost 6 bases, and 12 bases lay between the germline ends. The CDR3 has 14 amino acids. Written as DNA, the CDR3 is TGTGCCAGCAGCTTAGAAACGGGTTTCGGCGAGCAGTACTTC. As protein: CASSLETGFGEQYF.

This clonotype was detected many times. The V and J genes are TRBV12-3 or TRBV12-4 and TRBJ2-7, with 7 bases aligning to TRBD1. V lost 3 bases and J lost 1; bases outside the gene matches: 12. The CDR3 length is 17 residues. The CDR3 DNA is TGTGCCAGCAGTTTGGGGGTTGGAGGCAGGGGGTCCTACGAGCAGTACTTC. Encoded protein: CASSLGVGGRGSYEQYF.

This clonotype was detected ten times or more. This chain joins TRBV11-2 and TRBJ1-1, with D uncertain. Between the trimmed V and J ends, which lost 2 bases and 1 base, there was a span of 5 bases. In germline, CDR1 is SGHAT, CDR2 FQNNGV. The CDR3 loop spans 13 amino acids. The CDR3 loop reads CASSLKRNTEAFF. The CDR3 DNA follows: TGTGCCAGCAGCTTAAAGAGGAACACTGAAGCTTTCTTT.

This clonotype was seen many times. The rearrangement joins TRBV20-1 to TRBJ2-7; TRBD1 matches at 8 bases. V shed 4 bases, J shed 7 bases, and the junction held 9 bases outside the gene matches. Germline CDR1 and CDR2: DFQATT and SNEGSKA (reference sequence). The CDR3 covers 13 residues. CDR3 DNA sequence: TGCAGTGCTACCTGGACAGGGACGAGAGAGCAGTACTTC. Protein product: CSATWTGTREQYF.

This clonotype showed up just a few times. The CDR3 bases are TGTGCCACCCGTGGGGACGTCGGGGAGCTGTTTTTT. Protein: CATRGDVGELFF. The rearrangement joins TRBV24-1 to TRBJ2-2; D is tentatively TRBD1 or TRBD2 (5 bases each). Trimming stripped 9 bases from V and 7 bases from J, with 11 bases between. The CDR3 has 12 amino acids. The germline V gene has CDR1 KGHDR and CDR2 SFDVKD.

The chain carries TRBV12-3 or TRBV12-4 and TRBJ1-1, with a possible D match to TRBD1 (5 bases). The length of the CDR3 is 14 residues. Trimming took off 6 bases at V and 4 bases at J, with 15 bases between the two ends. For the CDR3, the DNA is TGTGCCAGCAGGGATCAGGGTTGGCTCACTGAAGCTTTCTTT. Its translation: CASRDQGWLTEAFF.

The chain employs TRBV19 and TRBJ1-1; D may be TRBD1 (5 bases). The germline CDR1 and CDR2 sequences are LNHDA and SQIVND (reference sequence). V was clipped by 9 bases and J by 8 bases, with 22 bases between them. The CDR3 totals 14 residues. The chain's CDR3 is CASLNRDSTWEAFF. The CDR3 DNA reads TGTGCCAGCCTTAACCGGGACTCCACCTGGGAAGCTTTCTTT.

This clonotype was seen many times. Here the CDR3 reads CASSRDVRTEETQYF. The CDR3 DNA follows: TGTGCCAGCAGCAGGGACGTGAGGACAGAGGAGACCCAGTACTTC. The V and J genes are TRBV5-4 and TRBJ2-5; a weak D match, TRBD1 (6 bases). V dropped 4 bases and J dropped 5 bases, with 18 bases sitting between them. Germline V CDR1 and CDR2: SGHNT, YYREEE (reference sequence). The CDR3 spans 15 residues.